Following are 3 T cell receptor beta chains from one sample sequenced in a study of monozygotic twins with cystic fibrosis. Method: immunoSEQ multiplex PCR; TCRdb's copy keeps in-frame clones and lacks some. Of tens of thousands of clones listed, approximately 89% are singletons. Sequenced sample: blood. The receptors here all came from a girl aged 2-10 years with cystic fibrosis.

V and J are TRBV6-5 and TRBJ1-1; 7 bases match TRBD1. Trimming cost V 7 bases and J 6 bases; bases outside gene matches: 2. CDR1 is MNHEY and CDR2 is SVGAGI in the germline V gene. The CDR3 totals 11 residues. CDR3 DNA: TGTGCCAGCAACAGGGGCGCTGAAGCTTTCTTT. Translation gives CASNRGAEAFF.

The chain joins TRBV6-1 to TRBJ2-5, with D unclear. The CDR3 is 16 residues long. The V gene's germline CDR1 is MNHNS and CDR2 SASEGT. V dropped 4 bases and J dropped 1 base, with 16 bases sitting between them. The CDR3 nucleotides read TGTGCCAGCAGTGCCCGGGCCGGGTGGCCCCAAGAGACCCAGTACTTC. This translates into CASSARAGWPQETQYF.

The chain uses TRBV4-3 and TRBJ1-4, with 7 bases lining up with TRBD1. The germline gives CDR1 LGHNA, CDR2 YSLEER. This CDR3 contains 16 residues. The V segment lost 3 bases and the J segment 5 bases; nucleotides outside the gene matches: 9. CDR3 sequence: CASSHSLRGGNEKLFF. CDR3 in DNA: TGCGCCAGCAGCCACTCCCTCAGGGGGGGGAATGAAAAACTGTTTTTT.